Detailed here is one T cell receptor beta chain. This clonotype appeared once. This clone's antigen is unknown. There are no base qualities to consult, and no much larger clone falls within one base. A single read makes a weak case. These data belong to a study of CD8 T cells in Susac syndrome (dated by TCRdb to the late 2010s). Turning to the overall study: Among the Susac syndrome patients who were sequenced, clinically active disease was present in five or six and clinical remission was observed in roughly eight. Susac syndrome patients were therapy-naive, on corticosteroids (some also receiving IVIg), or on IVIg alone at blood withdrawal. Whether CD8+ T cell activation and differentiation in Susac syndrome was antigen driven was tested using repertoire sequencing. The paper as a whole reports these results and caveats: The study acknowledged that relatively few individuals were included in the TCR sequencing and HLA analysis. In the CD4+ T cell repertoire of Susac syndrome patients, clonal expansion was not detected.

High-throughput TCR beta sequencing profiled peripheral blood CD8+ and CD4+ T cells from healthy donors, Susac syndrome patients and multiple sclerosis patients. Susac syndrome patients met recently defined diagnostic criteria for definite or probable disease. Bulk CD8+ and CD4+ T cells were purified by magnetic negative isolation, whereas CD8+ TEMRA cells were enriched by FACS. Blood was drawn into EDTA tubes, processed within 24 hours, and PBMCs were isolated by density gradient centrifugation. PBMCs destined for TCR sequencing were cryopreserved in liquid nitrogen and later thawed in a 37 °C water bath. A purity of at least 90% was achieved for sorted or isolated CD4+, CD8+ and CD8+ TEMRA cells. According to the germline V gene, CDR1 reads MNHNS and CDR2 reads SASEGT. Germline trimming amounts to 6 bases on V and 10 bases on J, with 13 as the count of junction bases outside the gene matches. The CDR3 spans 15 residues, from the cysteine through the phenylalanine. The entry retains the CDR3 DNA only, 45 bases that are in frame from base 1.

RNA was extracted with the RNeasy kit and about 0.45 to 1 ug was reverse transcribed using random hexamers. TCR beta CDR3 regions were amplified with the immunoSEQ multiplex PCR assay covering 54 Vbeta and 13 Jbeta segments. To correct PCR amplification bias, a synthetic template baseline was used for both primer optimization and computational correction. Turning to the authors' computational methods: Only productive sequences were kept, with reads annotated to V, D and J genes according to IMGT and analyzed in immunoSEQ Analyzer. Clonality was calculated as one minus the Shannon entropy normalized by log2 of the number of productive unique sequences. For each patient and control, public and private clones were evaluated among the 100 most prevalent clones. Susac-specific clones were defined as absent from healthy and MS cohorts, over a thousand published viral clones and other ImmuneACCESS disease sequences. TCRdb reprocessing: public reads trimmed at Q25 with fastp, clones called with MiXCR, in-frame beta chains kept. Rows with a matching CDR3 protein are joined into one entry that keeps the most common DNA and genes. Here the V and J calls rest on TCRdb's processing, not on the authors' analysis. The sample contains fewer than 200,000 distinct CDR3 sequences, 94% of them found a single time. The ten largest clones take up roughly 0.11% of the sample.

The chain employs TRBV6-1 and TRBJ2-1, with 9 bases in between that match TRBD2. The TCR sequence derives from a human donor with Susac syndrome. Material: CD4+ T cells from PBMCs. The bases are TGTGCCAGCAGCCTCACACTAGCGGGTCGGGGGGAGCAGTTCTTC. Translated, this gives CASSLTLAGRGEQFF.